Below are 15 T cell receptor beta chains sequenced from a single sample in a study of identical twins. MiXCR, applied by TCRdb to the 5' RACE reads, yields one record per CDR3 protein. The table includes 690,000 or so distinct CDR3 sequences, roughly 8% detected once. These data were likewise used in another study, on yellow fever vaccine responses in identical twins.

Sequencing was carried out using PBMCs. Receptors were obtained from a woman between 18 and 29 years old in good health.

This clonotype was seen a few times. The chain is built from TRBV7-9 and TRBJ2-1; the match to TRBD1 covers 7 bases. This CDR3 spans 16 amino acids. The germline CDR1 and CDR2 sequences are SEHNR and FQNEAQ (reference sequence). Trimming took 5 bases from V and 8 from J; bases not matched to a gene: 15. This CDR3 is CASSPRSETGFDEQFF. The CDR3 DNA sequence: TGTGCCAGCAGCCCAAGGTCCGAGACAGGGTTTGATGAGCAGTTCTTC.

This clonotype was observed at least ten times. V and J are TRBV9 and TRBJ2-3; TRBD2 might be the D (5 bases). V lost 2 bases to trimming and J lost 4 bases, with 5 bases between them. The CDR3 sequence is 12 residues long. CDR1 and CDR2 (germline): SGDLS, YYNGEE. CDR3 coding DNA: TGTGCCAGCAGCGTTAGCGCAGATACGCAGTATTTT. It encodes CASSVSADTQYF.

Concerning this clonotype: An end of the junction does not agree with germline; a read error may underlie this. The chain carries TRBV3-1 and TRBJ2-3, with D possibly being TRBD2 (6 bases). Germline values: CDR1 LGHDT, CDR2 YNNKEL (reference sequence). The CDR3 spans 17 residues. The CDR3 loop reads CATSQDGGKGSTDTQYF. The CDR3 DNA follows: TGTGCCACCAGCCAAGACGGCGGGAAGGGATCCACAGATACGCAGTATTTT.

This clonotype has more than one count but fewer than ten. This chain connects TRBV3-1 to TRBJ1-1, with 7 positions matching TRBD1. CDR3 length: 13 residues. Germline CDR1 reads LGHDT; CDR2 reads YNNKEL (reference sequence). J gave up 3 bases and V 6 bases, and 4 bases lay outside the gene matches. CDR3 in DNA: TGTGCCAGCAGTAACAGGGGTGACACTGAAGCTTTCTTT. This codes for CASSNRGDTEAFF.

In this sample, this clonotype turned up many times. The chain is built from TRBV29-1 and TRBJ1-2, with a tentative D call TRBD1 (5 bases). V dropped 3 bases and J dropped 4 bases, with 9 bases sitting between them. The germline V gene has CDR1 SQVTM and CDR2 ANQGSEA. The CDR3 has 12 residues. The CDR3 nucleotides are TGCAGCGTTGAGGGGAGGGGCTATGGCTACACCTTC. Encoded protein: CSVEGRGYGYTF.

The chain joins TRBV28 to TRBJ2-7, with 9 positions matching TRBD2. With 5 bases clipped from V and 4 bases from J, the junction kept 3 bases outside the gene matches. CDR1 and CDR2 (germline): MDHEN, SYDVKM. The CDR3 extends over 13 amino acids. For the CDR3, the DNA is TGTGCCAGCAGTCGGACTAGCGTATACGAGCAGTACTTC. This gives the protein CASSRTSVYEQYF.

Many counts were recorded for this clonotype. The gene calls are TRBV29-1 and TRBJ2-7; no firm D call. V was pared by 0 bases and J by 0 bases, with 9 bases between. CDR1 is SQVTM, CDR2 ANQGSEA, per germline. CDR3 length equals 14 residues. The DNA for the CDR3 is TGCAGCGTTGAAGATCTTAACGGCTCCTACGAGCAGTACTTC. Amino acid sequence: CSVEDLNGSYEQYF.

In DNA, the CDR3 is TGTGCCAGCAGCTTAGGACGGGGGCGGTCCGAGCAGTACTTC. This translates into CASSLGRGRSEQYF. V usage is TRBV7-6 and J usage is TRBJ2-7; D tentatively fits TRBD1 or TRBD2 (6 bases each). Germline loops: CDR1 SGHVS, CDR2 FNYEAQ. There are 14 residues in the CDR3. V shed 1 base and J shed 6 bases, with 13 bases lying between them. Full variable domain (outside the CDR3, taken from reference TRBV7-6 and TRBJ2-7): GAGVSQSPRYKVTKRGQDVALRCDPISGHVSLYWYRQALGQGPEFLTYFNYEAQQDKSGLPNDRFSAERPEGSISTLTIQRTEQRDSAMYRCASSLGRGRSEQYFGPGTRLTVT.

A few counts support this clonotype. This CDR3 reads CASSFLDSLYEQYF. CDR3 DNA sequence: TGTGCCAGCAGTTTCCTGGACAGCCTCTACGAGCAGTACTTC. The rearrangement links TRBV27 to TRBJ2-7; D perhaps matches TRBD1 (6 bases). The germline V gene encodes CDR1 MNHEY and CDR2 SMNVEV (reference sequence). V lost 3 bases to trimming and J lost 3 bases, with 12 bases between them. The CDR3 sequence is 14 residues long.

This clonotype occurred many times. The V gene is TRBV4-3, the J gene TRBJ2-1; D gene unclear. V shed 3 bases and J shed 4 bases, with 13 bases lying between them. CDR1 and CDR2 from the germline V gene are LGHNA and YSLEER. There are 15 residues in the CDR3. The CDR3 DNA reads TGCGCCAGCAGCCAGTTCTTCACACTTTACAATGAGCAGTTCTTC. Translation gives CASSQFFTLYNEQFF.

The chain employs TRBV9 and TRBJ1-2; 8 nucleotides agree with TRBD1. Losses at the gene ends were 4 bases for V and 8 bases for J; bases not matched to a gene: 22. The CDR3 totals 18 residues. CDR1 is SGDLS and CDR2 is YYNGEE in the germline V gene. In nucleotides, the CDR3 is TGTGCCAGCAGCCTAAACCCGGGACAGGCTCCGGAACGTGGCGGCTACACCTTC. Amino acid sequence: CASSLNPGQAPERGGYTF.

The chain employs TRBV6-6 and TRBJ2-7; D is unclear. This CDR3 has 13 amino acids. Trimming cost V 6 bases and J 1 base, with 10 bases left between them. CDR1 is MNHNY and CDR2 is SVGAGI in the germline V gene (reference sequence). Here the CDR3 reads CASRESKSYEQYF. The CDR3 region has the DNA TGTGCCAGCAGGGAGAGCAAATCCTACGAGCAGTACTTC.

In nucleotides, the CDR3 is TGTGCCAGCAGCTATGGACCCAGTTCTGGGGCCAACGTCCTGACTTTC. Amino acid sequence: CASSYGPSSGANVLTF. The chain carries TRBV7-2 and TRBJ2-6; D is undetermined. Germline V gene data show CDR1 as SGHTA and CDR2 as FQGNSA. Trimming cost V 4 bases and J 1 base, with 11 bases left between them. The CDR3 contains 16 residues.

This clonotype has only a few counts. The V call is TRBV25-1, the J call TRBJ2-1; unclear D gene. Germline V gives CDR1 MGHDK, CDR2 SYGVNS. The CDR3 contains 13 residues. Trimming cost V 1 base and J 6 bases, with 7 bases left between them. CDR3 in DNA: TGTGCCAGCAGTGAATCCGCCCGCAATGAGCAGTTCTTC. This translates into CASSESARNEQFF.

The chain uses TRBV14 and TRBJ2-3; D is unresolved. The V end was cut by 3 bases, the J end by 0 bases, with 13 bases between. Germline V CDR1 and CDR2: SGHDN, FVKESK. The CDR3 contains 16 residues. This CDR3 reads CASSQESRISTDTQYF. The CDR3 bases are TGTGCCAGCAGCCAGGAATCTAGGATTAGCACAGATACGCAGTATTTT. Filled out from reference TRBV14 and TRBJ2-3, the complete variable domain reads EAGVTQFPSHSVIEKGQTVTLRCDPISGHDNLYWYRRVMGKEIKFLLHFVKESKQDESGMPNNRFLAERTGGTYSTLKVQPAELEDSGVYFCASSQESRISTDTQYFGPGTRLTVL.